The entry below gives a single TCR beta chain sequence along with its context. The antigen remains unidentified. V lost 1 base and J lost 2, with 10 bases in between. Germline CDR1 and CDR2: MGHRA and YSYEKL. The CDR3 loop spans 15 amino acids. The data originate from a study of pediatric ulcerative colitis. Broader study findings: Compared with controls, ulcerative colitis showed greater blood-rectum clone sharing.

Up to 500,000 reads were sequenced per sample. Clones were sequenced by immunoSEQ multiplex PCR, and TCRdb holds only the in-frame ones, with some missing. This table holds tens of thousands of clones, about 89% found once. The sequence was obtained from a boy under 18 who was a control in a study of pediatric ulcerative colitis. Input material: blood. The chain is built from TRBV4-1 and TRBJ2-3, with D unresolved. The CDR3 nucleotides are TGCGCCAGCAGCCAAGCTCGGAGACTCACAGATACGCAGTATTTT. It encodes CASSQARRLTDTQYF.